These T cell receptor beta chains were read from a single sample in a study of cytomegalovirus exposure and HLA in healthy donors. Libraries were prepared by immunoSEQ multiplex PCR; TCRdb keeps only in-frame clonotypes and omits some of them. Among approximately 100,000 clones, more than 65% were seen once, and the ten largest hold about 10%. Material for sequencing was PBMCs. These receptors were taken from a man in his forties in good health and CMV-seropositive. Each CDR3 is given with its conserved first and last residue. The D gene is left open where the match is weak. The size field is filled for only some rows; it gives once, few, many or a size class.

V gene: TRBV6-5; J gene: TRBJ2-7; clone size: .; D gene: TRBD1; CDR3 protein: CASRQGDITYEQYF; CDR3 DNA: TGTGCCAGCAGACAGGGGGACATCACCTACGAGCAGTACTTC
V gene: TRBV5-6; J gene: TRBJ2-2; clone size: .; D gene: .; CDR3 protein: CASSFRENTGELFF; CDR3 DNA: TGTGCCAGCAGCTTCCGGGAGAACACCGGGGAGCTGTTTTTT
V gene: TRBV28; J gene: TRBJ1-5; clone size: .; D gene: TRBD1; CDR3 protein: CASSFTGQGRVQPQHF; CDR3 DNA: TGTGCCAGCAGTTTTACCGGACAGGGAAGGGTTCAGCCCCAGCATTTT
V gene: TRBV11-3; J gene: TRBJ1-1; clone size: .; D gene: .; CDR3 protein: CASSLGQDTEAFF; CDR3 DNA: TGTGCCAGCAGCTTAGGGCAGGACACTGAAGCTTTCTTT
V gene: TRBV5-1; J gene: TRBJ2-1; clone size: .; D gene: .; CDR3 protein: CASKQESGNEQFF; CDR3 DNA: TGCGCCAGCAAACAGGAAAGTGGCAATGAGCAGTTCTTC
V gene: TRBV2; J gene: TRBJ1-5; clone size: .; D gene: .; CDR3 protein: CASSERGSGDNQPQHF; CDR3 DNA: TGTGCCAGCAGTGAACGGGGAAGTGGGGACAATCAGCCCCAGCATTTT
V gene: TRBV5-6; J gene: TRBJ2-7; clone size: .; D gene: .; CDR3 protein: CASSFSSYEQYF; CDR3 DNA: TGTGCCAGCAGCTTCTCGAGCTACGAGCAGTACTTC
V gene: TRBV5-6; J gene: TRBJ2-1; clone size: .; D gene: TRBD1; CDR3 protein: CASSFPGQSYNEQFF; CDR3 DNA: TGTGCCAGCAGCTTTCCGGGACAGTCCTACAATGAGCAGTTCTTC
V gene: TRBV15; J gene: TRBJ1-1; clone size: .; D gene: .; CDR3 protein: CATKNRQALNTEAFF; CDR3 DNA: TGTGCCACCAAGAACAGGCAAGCCTTGAACACTGAAGCTTTCTTT
V gene: TRBV7-6; J gene: TRBJ2-5; clone size: once; D gene: TRBD2; CDR3 protein: CASSLSGLGYETQYF; CDR3 DNA: TGTGCCAGCAGCTTATCGGGACTAGGTTACGAGACCCAGTACTTC
V gene: TRBV27; J gene: TRBJ1-6; clone size: .; D gene: TRBD1; CDR3 protein: CASSRRQGGAPLHF; CDR3 DNA: TGTGCCAGCAGCAGGAGACAGGGGGGTGCGCCCCTCCACTTT
V gene: TRBV5-8; J gene: TRBJ2-1; clone size: .; D gene: TRBD1; CDR3 protein: CASSPGQVYNEQFF; CDR3 DNA: TGTGCCAGCAGCCCGGGACAGGTCTACAATGAGCAGTTCTTC
V gene: TRBV18; J gene: TRBJ1-5; clone size: .; D gene: TRBD1; CDR3 protein: CASSLTAGGNQPQHF; CDR3 DNA: TGTGCCAGCTCACTGACAGCAGGGGGGAATCAGCCCCAGCATTTT
V gene: TRBV15; J gene: TRBJ1-2; clone size: .; D gene: TRBD1; CDR3 protein: CATSSGTGGYGYTF; CDR3 DNA: TGTGCCACCAGCAGTGGGACAGGGGGATATGGCTACACCTTC
V gene: TRBV19; J gene: TRBJ1-2; clone size: .; D gene: .; CDR3 protein: CASSMEPGSLRDGYTF; CDR3 DNA: TGTGCCAGTAGTATGGAACCGGGTTCTCTACGAGATGGCTACACCTTC
V gene: TRBV6-5; J gene: TRBJ2-1; clone size: .; D gene: TRBD1; CDR3 protein: CASSYYRGDEQFF; CDR3 DNA: TGTGCCAGCAGTTACTACAGGGGTGATGAGCAGTTCTTC
V gene: TRBV6-5; J gene: TRBJ2-7; clone size: few; D gene: TRBD1; CDR3 protein: CASRRQGSNYEQYF; CDR3 DNA: TGTGCCAGCAGACGACAGGGGTCAAACTACGAGCAGTACTTC